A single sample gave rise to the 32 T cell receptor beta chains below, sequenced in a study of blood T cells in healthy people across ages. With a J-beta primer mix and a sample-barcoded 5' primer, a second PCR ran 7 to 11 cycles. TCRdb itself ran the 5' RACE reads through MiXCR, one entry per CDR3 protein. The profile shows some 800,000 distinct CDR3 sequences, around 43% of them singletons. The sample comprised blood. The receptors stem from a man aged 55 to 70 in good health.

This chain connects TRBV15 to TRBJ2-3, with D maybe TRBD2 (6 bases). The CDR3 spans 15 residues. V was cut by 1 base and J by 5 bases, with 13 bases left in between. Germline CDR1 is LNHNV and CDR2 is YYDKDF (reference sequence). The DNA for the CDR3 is TGTGCCACCAGCAGAGGGTCTAGCGTGGGAGATACGCAGTATTTT. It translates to CATSRGSSVGDTQYF.

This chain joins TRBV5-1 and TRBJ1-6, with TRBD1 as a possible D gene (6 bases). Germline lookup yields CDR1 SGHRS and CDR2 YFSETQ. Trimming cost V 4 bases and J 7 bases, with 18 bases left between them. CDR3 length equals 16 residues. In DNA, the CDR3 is TGCGCCAGCAGCAAAAGTGCCGGGACAATGAATTCACCCCTCCACTTT. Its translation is CASSKSAGTMNSPLHF.

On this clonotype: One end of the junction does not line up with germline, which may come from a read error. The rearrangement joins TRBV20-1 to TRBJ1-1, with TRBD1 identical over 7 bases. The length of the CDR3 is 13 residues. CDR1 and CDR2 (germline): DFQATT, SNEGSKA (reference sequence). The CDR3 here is CSARARGSTETFF. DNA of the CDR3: TGCAGTGCTAGAGCCAGGGGGAGCACTGAAACTTTCTTT.

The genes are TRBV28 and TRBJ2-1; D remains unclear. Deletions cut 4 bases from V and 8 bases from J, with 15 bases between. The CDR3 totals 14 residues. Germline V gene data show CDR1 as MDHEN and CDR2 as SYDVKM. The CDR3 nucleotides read TGTGCCAGCAGTTCGCAATCCCCTGGTTATGAGCAGTTCTTC. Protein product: CASSSQSPGYEQFF.

CDR3 sequence: CASSLGHGGYEQYF. CDR3 sequence (DNA): TGTGCCAGCAGCTTGGGGCACGGCGGCTACGAGCAGTACTTC. The chain uses TRBV13 and TRBJ2-7; maybe TRBD1 (5 bases). Trimming pared 3 bases from V and 3 bases from J, leaving 12 bases between. Germline assignment: CDR1 PRHDT and CDR2 FYEKMQ (reference sequence). The CDR3 consists of 14 residues. The full variable domain, completed using reference TRBV13 and TRBJ2-7, is AAGVIQSPRHLIKEKRETATLKCYPIPRHDTVYWYQQGPGQDPQFLISFYEKMQSDKGSIPDRFSAQQFSDYHSELNMSSLELGDSALYFCASSLGHGGYEQYFGPGTRLTVT.

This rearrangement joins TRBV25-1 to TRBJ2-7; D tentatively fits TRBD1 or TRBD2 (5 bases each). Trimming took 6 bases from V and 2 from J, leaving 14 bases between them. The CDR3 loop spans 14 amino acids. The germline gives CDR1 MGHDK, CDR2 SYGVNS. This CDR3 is CASSPGRLPYEQYF. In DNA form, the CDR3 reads TGTGCCAGCAGCCCGGGACGTCTTCCCTACGAGCAGTACTTC.

The CDR3 DNA sequence: TGTGCCAGCAGCCCAAGGGGGGGCGAGACTGAAGCTTTCTTT. Its translation is CASSPRGGETEAFF. This rearrangement joins TRBV3-1 to TRBJ1-1, with TRBD1 as a possible D gene (6 bases). Trimming stripped 4 bases from V and 5 bases from J, with 14 bases between. This CDR3 region has 14 residues. The germline V gene encodes CDR1 LGHDT and CDR2 YNNKEL (reference sequence).

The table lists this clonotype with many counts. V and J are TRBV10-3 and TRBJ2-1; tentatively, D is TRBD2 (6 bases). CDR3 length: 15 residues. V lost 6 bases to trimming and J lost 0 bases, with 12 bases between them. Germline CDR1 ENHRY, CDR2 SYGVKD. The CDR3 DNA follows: TGTGCCATCAGGGAAAAGACTAGCTCCTACAATGAGCAGTTCTTC. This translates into CAIREKTSSYNEQFF.

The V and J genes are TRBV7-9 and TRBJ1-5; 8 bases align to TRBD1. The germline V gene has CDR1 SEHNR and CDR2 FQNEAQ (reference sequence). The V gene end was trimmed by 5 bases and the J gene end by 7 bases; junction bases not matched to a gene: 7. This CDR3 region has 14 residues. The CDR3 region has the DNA TGTGCCAGCAGCCCGCAGGGGGCCCTACAGCCCCAGCATTTT. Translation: CASSPQGALQPQHF.

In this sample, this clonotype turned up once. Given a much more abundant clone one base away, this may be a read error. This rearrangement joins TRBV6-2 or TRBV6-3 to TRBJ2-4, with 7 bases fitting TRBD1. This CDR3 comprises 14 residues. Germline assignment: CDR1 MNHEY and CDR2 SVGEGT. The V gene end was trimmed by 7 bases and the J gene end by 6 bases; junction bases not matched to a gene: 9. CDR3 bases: TGTGCCAGCACTGTGACAGGGTCCGGAAACATTCAGTACTTC. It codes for CASTVTGSGNIQYF.

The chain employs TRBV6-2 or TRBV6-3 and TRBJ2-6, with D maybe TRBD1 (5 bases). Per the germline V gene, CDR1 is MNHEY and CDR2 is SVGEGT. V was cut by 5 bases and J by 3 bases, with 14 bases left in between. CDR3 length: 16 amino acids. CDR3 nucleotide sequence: TGTGCCAGCAGTCAGCCCCCAGGGTATGGGGCCAACGTCCTGACTTTC. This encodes CASSQPPGYGANVLTF.

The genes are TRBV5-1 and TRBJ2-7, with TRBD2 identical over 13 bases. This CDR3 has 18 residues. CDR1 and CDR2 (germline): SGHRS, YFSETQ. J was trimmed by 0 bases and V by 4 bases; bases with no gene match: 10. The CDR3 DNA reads TGCGCCAGCAGCCCGACGACTAGCGGGGGGCGCAGCTCCTACGAGCAGTACTTC. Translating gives CASSPTTSGGRSSYEQYF.

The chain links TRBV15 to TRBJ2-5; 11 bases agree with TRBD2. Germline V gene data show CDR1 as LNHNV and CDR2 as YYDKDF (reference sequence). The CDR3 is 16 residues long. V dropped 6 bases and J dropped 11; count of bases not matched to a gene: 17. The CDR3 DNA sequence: TGTGCCACCAGGGACGGACTAGCGGGCTTTTACAATGAGCAGTACTTC. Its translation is CATRDGLAGFYNEQYF.

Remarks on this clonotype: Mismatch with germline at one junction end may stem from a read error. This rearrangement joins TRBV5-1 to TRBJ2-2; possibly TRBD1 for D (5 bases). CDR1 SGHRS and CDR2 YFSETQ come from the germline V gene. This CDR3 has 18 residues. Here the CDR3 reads CVSSLSQGRVGNTGELFF. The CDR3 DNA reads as TGCGTCAGCAGCTTGAGCCAGGGCAGGGTCGGGAACACCGGGGAGCTGTTTTTT.

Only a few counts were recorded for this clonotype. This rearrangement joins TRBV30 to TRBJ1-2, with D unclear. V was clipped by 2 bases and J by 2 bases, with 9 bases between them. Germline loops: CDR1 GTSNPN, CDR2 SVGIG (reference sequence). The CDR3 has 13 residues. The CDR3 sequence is CAWSPGSNYGYTF. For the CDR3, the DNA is TGTGCCTGGAGTCCAGGTTCGAACTATGGCTACACCTTC.

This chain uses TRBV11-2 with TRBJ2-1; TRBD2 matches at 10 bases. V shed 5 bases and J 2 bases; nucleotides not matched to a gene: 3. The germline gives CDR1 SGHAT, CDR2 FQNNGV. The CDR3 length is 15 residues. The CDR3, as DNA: TGTGCCAGCAGCGTCACTAGCGGGGCCTACAATGAGCAGTTCTTC. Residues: CASSVTSGAYNEQFF.

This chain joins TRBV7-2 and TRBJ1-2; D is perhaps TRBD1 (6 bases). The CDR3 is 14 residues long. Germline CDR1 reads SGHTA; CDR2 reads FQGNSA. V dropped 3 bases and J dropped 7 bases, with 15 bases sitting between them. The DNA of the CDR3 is TGTGCCAGCAGCTTGGACCCGGGACACTCTGGCTACACCTTC. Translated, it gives CASSLDPGHSGYTF.

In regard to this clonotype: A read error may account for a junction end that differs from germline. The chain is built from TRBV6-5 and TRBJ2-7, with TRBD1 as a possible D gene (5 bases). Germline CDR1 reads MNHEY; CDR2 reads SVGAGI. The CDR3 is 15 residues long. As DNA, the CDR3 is TGTGTCAGCTGCACGGGCCAATCCAGGGTTTACGAGCAGTACTTC. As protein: CVSCTGQSRVYEQYF.

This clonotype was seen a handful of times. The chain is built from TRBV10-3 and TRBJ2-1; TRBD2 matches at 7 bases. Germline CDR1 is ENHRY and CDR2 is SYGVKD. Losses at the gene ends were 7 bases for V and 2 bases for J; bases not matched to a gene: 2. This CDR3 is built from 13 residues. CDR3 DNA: TGTGCCATCAAGGCGGGGGCCTACAATGAGCAGTTCTTC. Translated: CAIKAGAYNEQFF.

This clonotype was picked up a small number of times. CDR3 in amino acids: CSAPAHGTDTQYF. The CDR3 DNA sequence: TGCAGTGCACCCGCCCATGGGACAGATACGCAGTATTTT. The chain recombines TRBV20-1 with TRBJ2-3; D remains ambiguous. The germline CDR1 and CDR2 sequences are DFQATT and SNEGSKA (reference sequence). The V and J ends lost 6 bases and 3 bases respectively, with 13 bases between them. The CDR3 length is 13 residues.

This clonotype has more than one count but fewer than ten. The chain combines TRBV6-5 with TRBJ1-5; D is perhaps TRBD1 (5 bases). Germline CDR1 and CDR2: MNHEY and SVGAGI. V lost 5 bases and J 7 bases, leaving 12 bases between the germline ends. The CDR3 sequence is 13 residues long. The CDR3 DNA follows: TGTGCCAGCAGTACTGGGGGAAGGCAGCCCCAGCATTTT. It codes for CASSTGGRQPQHF.

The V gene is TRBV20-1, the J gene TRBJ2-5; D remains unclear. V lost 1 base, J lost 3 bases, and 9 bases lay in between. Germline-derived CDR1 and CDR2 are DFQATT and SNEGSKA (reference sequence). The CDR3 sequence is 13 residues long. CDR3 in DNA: TGCAGTGCTAGAGTTATTCAAGAAGAGACCCAGTACTTC. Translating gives CSARVIQEETQYF.

In DNA form, the CDR3 reads TGTGCCAGCAGCTTCCCCGGGACAATGAACACTGAAGCTTTCTTT. Residues: CASSFPGTMNTEAFF. The chain employs TRBV7-2 and TRBJ1-1, with a weak D call TRBD1 (6 bases). The V end lost 3 bases, the J end lost 0 bases, and 11 bases lay between the germline ends. The germline gives CDR1 SGHTA, CDR2 FQGNSA. The CDR3 is 15 residues long.

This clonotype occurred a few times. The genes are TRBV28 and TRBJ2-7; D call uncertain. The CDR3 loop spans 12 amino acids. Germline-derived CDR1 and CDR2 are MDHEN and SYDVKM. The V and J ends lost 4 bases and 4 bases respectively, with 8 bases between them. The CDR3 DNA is TGTGCCAGCAGTTCACCGATATACGAGCAGTACTTC. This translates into CASSSPIYEQYF.

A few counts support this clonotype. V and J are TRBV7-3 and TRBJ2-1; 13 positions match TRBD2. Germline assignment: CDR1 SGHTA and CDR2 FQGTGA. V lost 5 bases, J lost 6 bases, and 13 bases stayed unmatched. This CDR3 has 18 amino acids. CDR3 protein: CASSALLGGLAGVNEQFF. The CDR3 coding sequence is TGTGCCAGCAGCGCCCTCCTTGGAGGACTAGCGGGGGTCAATGAGCAGTTCTTC.

The CDR3 DNA is TGTGCCAGCAGCGTGGGCACATTGGGGGAGACCCAGTACTTC. Translating it yields CASSVGTLGETQYF. The V gene is TRBV9, the J gene TRBJ2-5; no firm D call. The CDR3 is made up of 14 amino acids. Germline V gene data show CDR1 as SGDLS and CDR2 as YYNGEE. Trimming stripped 2 bases from V and 5 bases from J, with 13 bases between.

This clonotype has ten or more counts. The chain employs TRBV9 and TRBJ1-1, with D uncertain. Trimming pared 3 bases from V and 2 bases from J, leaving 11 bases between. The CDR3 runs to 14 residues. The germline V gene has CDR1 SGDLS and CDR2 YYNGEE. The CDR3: CASSDGNGNTEAFF. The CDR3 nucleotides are TGTGCCAGCAGCGACGGGAACGGAAACACTGAAGCTTTCTTT.

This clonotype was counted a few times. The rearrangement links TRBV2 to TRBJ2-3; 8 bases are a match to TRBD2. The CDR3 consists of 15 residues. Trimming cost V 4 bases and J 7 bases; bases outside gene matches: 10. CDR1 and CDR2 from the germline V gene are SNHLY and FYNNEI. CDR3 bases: TGTGCCAGCAGTGTTAGCGGGGCTAATCGGAATACGCAGTATTTT. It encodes CASSVSGANRNTQYF. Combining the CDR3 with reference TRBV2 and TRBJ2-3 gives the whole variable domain EPEVTQTPSHQVTQMGQEVILRCVPISNHLYFYWYRQILGQKVEFLVSFYNNEISEKSEIFDDQFSVERPDGSNFTLKIRSTKLEDSAMYFCASSVSGANRNTQYFGPGTRLTVL.

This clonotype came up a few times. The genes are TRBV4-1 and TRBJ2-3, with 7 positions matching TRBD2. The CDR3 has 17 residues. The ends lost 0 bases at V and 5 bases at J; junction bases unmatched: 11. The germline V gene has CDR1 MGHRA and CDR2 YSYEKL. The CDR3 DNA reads TGCGCCAGCAGCCAAGACCCAACGGGGGGATGGGAAGATACGCAGTATTTT. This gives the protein CASSQDPTGGWEDTQYF.

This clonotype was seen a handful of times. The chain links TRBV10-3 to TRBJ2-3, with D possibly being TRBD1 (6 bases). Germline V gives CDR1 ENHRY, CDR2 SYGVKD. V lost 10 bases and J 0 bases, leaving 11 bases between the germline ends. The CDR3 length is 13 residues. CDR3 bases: TGTGCCACCCGGGACACTAGCACAGATACGCAGTATTTT. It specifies CATRDTSTDTQYF.

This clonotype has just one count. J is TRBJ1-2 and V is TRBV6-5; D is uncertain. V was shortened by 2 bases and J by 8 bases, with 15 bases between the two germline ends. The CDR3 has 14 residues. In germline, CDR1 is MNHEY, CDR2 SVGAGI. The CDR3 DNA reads TGTGCCAGCAGTTACGTTAAGAAGGGCGGGGGCTACACCTTC. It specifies CASSYVKKGGGYTF.

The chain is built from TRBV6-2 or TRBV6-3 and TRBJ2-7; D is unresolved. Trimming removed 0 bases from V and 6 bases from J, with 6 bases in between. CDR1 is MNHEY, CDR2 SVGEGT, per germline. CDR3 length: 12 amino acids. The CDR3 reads CASSYSQTEQYF. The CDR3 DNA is TGTGCCAGCAGTTACTCCCAGACCGAGCAGTACTTC.